One TCR beta chain is described in this entry. No antigen is known for it. The CDR3 covers 15 residues. V shed 5 bases, J shed 8 bases, and the junction held 12 bases outside the gene matches. The V gene's germline CDR1 is SGHNT and CDR2 YENEEA. TCRdb's copy holds only in-frame clones and misses some; the assay was immunoSEQ multiplex PCR. The top ten clones hold roughly 5% of a sample with 110,000 to 150,000 clones, approximately 93% of them seen once. This sample is drawn from a study of T cell responses to AZD1222 COVID-19 vaccine. Study-wide results and limits: Reportedly, close to half of spike-specific TCRs are directed against unmutated variant regions.

The sequence was collected from an adult in good health. Sequencing was performed on peripheral blood, taken on day 0 of AZD1222 vaccination. The V gene is TRBV11-3, the J gene TRBJ2-1; TRBD2 matches 7 bases. The CDR3: CASSPKGFGRDEQFF. CDR3 DNA: TGTGCCAGCAGCCCCAAAGGATTTGGGAGGGATGAGCAGTTCTTC.